Presented here are 14 T cell receptor beta chains from one specimen sequenced in a study of PD-L1 blockade in urothelial cancer. The method was immunoSEQ multiplex PCR; TCRdb's version includes in-frame clones alone and lacks a portion of them. Of more than 30,000 clones in the sample, around 88% were seen once. Here the sequenced sample was PBMCs, taken around atezolizumab (anti-PD-L1) treatment. The origin of the receptors is a man aged 60 to 75 with urothelial cancer.

This clone was seen once. The chain uses TRBV5-6 and TRBJ2-7; TRBD1 matches 8 bases. CDR1 is SGHDT, CDR2 YYEEEE, per germline. J was trimmed by 6 bases and V by 0 bases; bases with no gene match: 2. The CDR3 length is 13 residues. The CDR3 sequence is CASSLARGLEQYF. CDR3 DNA sequence: TGTGCCAGCAGCTTGGCCAGGGGGCTCGAGCAGTACTTC.

This clone came up many times. V and J are TRBV29-1 and TRBJ2-7, with 10 bases that match TRBD2. J was trimmed by 2 bases and V by 5 bases; bases with no gene match: 6. The CDR3 covers 14 residues. CDR1 and CDR2 from the germline V gene are SQVTM and ANQGSEA. CDR3 bases: TGCAGCGTTCTCAGCGGGGGGGCACCCTACGAGCAGTACTTC. Translated: CSVLSGGAPYEQYF.

The V and J genes are TRBV5-1 and TRBJ2-5; weak D call: TRBD1 (5 bases). This CDR3 comprises 13 residues. Trimming stripped 4 bases from V and 5 bases from J, with 12 bases between. Germline CDR1 reads SGHRS; CDR2 reads YFSETQ. The CDR3 loop reads CASSTGPVETQYF. CDR3 DNA: TGCGCCAGCAGCACAGGCCCAGTGGAGACCCAGTACTTC.

In this sample, this clone turned up a few times. The chain is built from TRBV7-2 and TRBJ2-1; 8 nucleotides align to TRBD2. Germline lookup yields CDR1 SGHTA and CDR2 FQGNSA. V gave up 5 bases and J gave up 9 bases; unmatched junction bases: 9. This CDR3 spans 14 amino acids. The CDR3: CASSGTSGLGEQFF. DNA of the CDR3: TGTGCCAGCAGCGGGACTAGTGGGTTGGGTGAGCAGTTCTTC.

The J gene is TRBJ2-1, the V gene TRBV7-2; 8 bases match TRBD2. Germline CDR1 SGHTA, CDR2 FQGNSA. The CDR3 is 18 residues long. J was trimmed by 2 bases and V by 2 bases; bases with no gene match: 11. The CDR3 spells CASSLRGVRGETYNEQFF. The CDR3 nucleotides read TGTGCCAGCAGCTTAAGAGGGGTGCGGGGGGAAACCTACAATGAGCAGTTCTTC.

V usage is TRBV7-9 and J usage is TRBJ1-1, with a weak D call TRBD1 (5 bases). Germline V gene data show CDR1 as SEHNR and CDR2 as FQNEAQ (reference sequence). CDR3 size: 13 residues. Trimming removed 5 bases from V and 4 bases from J, with 11 bases in between. This CDR3 reads CASSPLGGTEAFF. The CDR3 DNA reads TGTGCCAGCAGCCCTCTCGGGGGCACTGAAGCTTTCTTT.

This chain uses TRBV7-9 with TRBJ2-3; TRBD1 matches at 8 bases. Per germline, CDR1 SEHNR and CDR2 FQNEAQ (reference sequence). The J segment lost 4 bases and the V segment lost 1 base, leaving 7 bases of the junction unmatched. The CDR3 consists of 16 residues. The CDR3: CASSLDGGQGSDTQYF. For the CDR3, the DNA is TGTGCCAGCAGCTTAGATGGAGGACAGGGCTCAGATACGCAGTATTTT.

This clone was found a few times. The V gene is TRBV10-3, the J gene TRBJ2-5, with 12 positions matching TRBD2. CDR1 is ENHRY, CDR2 SYGVKD, per germline. With 4 bases clipped from V and 4 bases from J, the junction kept 4 bases outside the gene matches. The CDR3 is made up of 15 amino acids. CDR3 DNA: TGTGCCATCAGTGCTGCTAGCGGGGGGGGAGAGACCCAGTACTTC. Translated, it gives CAISAASGGGETQYF.

This clone is a singleton in its sample. V is TRBV6-6 and J is TRBJ1-6; TRBD1 matches at 9 bases. This CDR3 region has 16 residues. Trimming at V came to 6 bases and at J to 8 bases, leaving 11 bases not matched to a gene. Germline loops: CDR1 MNHNY, CDR2 SVGAGI (reference sequence). CDR3 protein: CASRVTDRGVDSPLHF. In DNA, the CDR3 is TGTGCCAGCAGAGTTACCGACAGGGGGGTTGATTCACCCCTCCACTTT.

The V gene is TRBV5-4, the J gene TRBJ2-5, with 15 bases fitting TRBD2. Germline V gene lookup returns CDR1 SGHNT and CDR2 YYREEE (reference sequence). The junction had 3 bases not matched to a gene; V was cut back by 4 bases and J by 5 bases. CDR3 length: 15 residues. CDR3 in amino acids: CASSGTSGGLETQYF. CDR3 DNA sequence: TGTGCCAGCAGCGGGACTAGCGGGGGGCTGGAGACCCAGTACTTC.

V gene TRBV5-4 combines with J gene TRBJ2-7; TRBD2 agrees at 8 bases. CDR1 is SGHNT, CDR2 YYREEE, per germline (reference sequence). The ends lost 1 base at V and 2 bases at J; junction bases unmatched: 5. CDR3 length: 15 residues. CDR3 nucleotide sequence: TGTGCCAGCAGCTTGATGGGGACTAGAACCTACGAGCAGTACTTC. It encodes CASSLMGTRTYEQYF.

The chain couples TRBV5-4 to TRBJ2-5; the D gene is possibly TRBD1 (6 bases). Between the trimmed V and J ends, which lost 1 base and 5 bases, there was a span of 18 bases. From germline, CDR1 is SGHNT and CDR2 YYREEE (reference sequence). The CDR3 sequence is 16 residues long. This chain's CDR3 is CASSLQSGTRGETQYF. The CDR3 DNA is TGTGCCAGCAGCTTGCAGTCGGGGACAAGGGGGGAGACCCAGTACTTC.

The V and J genes are TRBV6-1 and TRBJ2-7, with 7 bases that match TRBD2. This CDR3 contains 14 residues. The germline V gene encodes CDR1 MNHNS and CDR2 SASEGT. The ends lost 3 bases at V and 2 bases at J; junction bases unmatched: 4. CDR3 DNA: TGTGCCAGCAGTGAGAGACTAGCCACCTACGAGCAGTACTTC. Its protein product is CASSERLATYEQYF.

This clone has just one count. V is TRBV6-1 and J is TRBJ1-6; TRBD1 matches at 7 bases. Germline CDR1 reads MNHNS; CDR2 reads SASEGT. This CDR3 has 15 residues. V gave up 5 bases and J gave up 8 bases; unmatched junction bases: 9. The CDR3 DNA reads TGTGCCAGCAGTCCAAACATCCAGGGGGATTCACCCCTCCACTTT. It is translated as CASSPNIQGDSPLHF.